One and the same sample provided the 12 T cell receptor beta chains below, sequenced in a study of T cells in Graves' hyperthyroidism and ophthalmopathy. The CDR3 regions of TCR beta were amplified from RNA transcripts. First-round RT-PCR with HTBI primers amplified the TCR CDR3 region. TCRdb reprocessed the multiplex PCR reads via MiXCR and lists one record per CDR3 protein. The table includes about 320,000 distinct CDR3 sequences, approximately 15% detected once. Sequences were obtained from blood. The receptors come from a man aged 30 to 39 with Graves' hyperthyroidism.

This clonotype has at least ten counts. The CDR3 DNA sequence: TGCAGTGCTAGCTCTAGCGGGGAAGGTACAGATACGCAGTATTTT. Protein sequence: CSASSSGEGTDTQYF. The J gene is TRBJ2-3, the V gene TRBV20-1, with TRBD2 identical over 9 bases. The CDR3 runs 15 residues. Losses at the gene ends were 3 bases for V and 3 bases for J; bases not matched to a gene: 7. Germline assignment: CDR1 DFQATT and CDR2 SNEGSKA (reference sequence).

This clonotype was seen at least ten times. V usage is TRBV7-8 and J usage is TRBJ1-5; 8 positions match TRBD1. V lost 5 bases and J lost 3; bases outside the gene matches: 6. The CDR3 totals 15 residues. Germline CDR1 reads SGHVS; CDR2 reads FQNEAQ. CDR3: CASSRYRGDNQPQHF. CDR3 sequence (DNA): TGTGCCAGCAGCCGGTACAGGGGGGACAATCAGCCCCAGCATTTT. Supplemented by reference TRBV7-8 and TRBJ1-5, the full variable domain reads GAGVSQSPRYKVAKRGQDVALRCDPISGHVSLFWYQQALGQGPEFLTYFQNEAQLDKSGLPSDRFFAERPEGSVSTLKIQRTQQEDSAVYLCASSRYRGDNQPQHFGDGTRLSIL.

V usage is TRBV15 and J usage is TRBJ2-2; D is uncertain. The V gene's germline CDR1 is LNHNV and CDR2 YYDKDF (reference sequence). The length of the CDR3 is 15 residues. V lost 0 bases and J 4 bases, leaving 9 bases between the germline ends. As DNA, the CDR3 is TGTGCCACCAGCAGAGATATATTTGGCACCGGGGAGCTGTTTTTT. Translating gives CATSRDIFGTGELFF.

The table lists this clonotype with many counts. This chain links TRBV3-1 with TRBJ1-1, with a possible D match to TRBD1 (6 bases). CDR1 and CDR2 (germline): LGHDT, YNNKEL (reference sequence). The CDR3 loop spans 15 amino acids. The V gene lost 6 bases and the J gene lost 4 bases, with 18 bases spanning the gap. CDR3 sequence reads: CASSLQGIGSTEAFF. CDR3 nucleotides: TGTGCCAGCAGTCTACAGGGAATAGGGAGCACTGAAGCTTTCTTT.

This clonotype was seen a handful of times. V gene TRBV7-2 combines with J gene TRBJ1-5, with 8 nucleotides matching TRBD1. Germline V lookup: CDR1 SGHTA, CDR2 FQGNSA. There are 12 residues in the CDR3. V lost 5 bases and J lost 7; bases outside the gene matches: 1. In DNA, the CDR3 is TGTGCCAGCAGCCGGACAGGGCAGCCCCAGCATTTT. Its translation: CASSRTGQPQHF.

In this sample, this clonotype turned up many times. The chain recombines TRBV12-3 or TRBV12-4 with TRBJ2-6; TRBD2 might be the D (7 bases). The CDR3 sequence is 14 residues long. V shed 7 bases and J shed 4 bases, with 11 bases lying between them. The CDR3 bases are TGTGCCAGCACTCGGGGGGCCGGGGCCAACGTCCTGACTTTC. Its protein product is CASTRGAGANVLTF.

This clonotype appeared many times. This chain joins TRBV30 and TRBJ2-5, with 8 bases aligning to TRBD1. The V and J ends lost 3 bases and 5 bases, in that order; junction bases with no gene match: 8. The CDR3 extends over 14 amino acids. Germline V lookup: CDR1 GTSNPN, CDR2 SVGIG (reference sequence). The CDR3 here is CAWRTQGAGETQYF. For the CDR3, the DNA is TGTGCCTGGAGGACCCAGGGGGCAGGGGAGACCCAGTACTTC. Full variable domain (outside the CDR3, taken from reference TRBV30 and TRBJ2-5): SQTIHQWPATLVQPVGSPLSLECTVEGTSNPNLYWYRQAAGRGLQLLFYSVGIGQISSEVPQNLSASRPQDRQFILSSKKLLLSDSGFYLCAWRTQGAGETQYFGPGTRLLVL.

In its sample, this clonotype was seen a few times. The chain employs TRBV20-1 and TRBJ1-2, with a tentative D call TRBD1 (5 bases). V dropped 4 bases and J dropped 4 bases, with 13 bases sitting between them. The CDR3 loop spans 13 amino acids. Germline CDR1 and CDR2: DFQATT and SNEGSKA (reference sequence). The CDR3 here is CSATGGVGYGYTF. The CDR3 DNA sequence: TGCAGTGCTACCGGGGGGGTAGGCTATGGCTACACCTTC.

Ten or more counts support this clonotype. The chain recombines TRBV30 with TRBJ2-1; 7 bases agree with TRBD2. V lost 4 bases to trimming and J lost 7 bases; unmatched junction nucleotides: 7. The V gene's germline CDR1 is GTSNPN and CDR2 SVGIG (reference sequence). The CDR3 is 13 residues long. In nucleotides, the CDR3 is TGTGCCTGGACCAGACATAGCGGGAATGAGCAGTTCTTC. Translation: CAWTRHSGNEQFF.

The chain couples TRBV20-1 to TRBJ2-2, with D perhaps assigned TRBD1 or TRBD2 (5 bases each). V was trimmed by 5 bases and J by 0 bases, leaving 13 bases between them. This CDR3 has 15 residues. The V gene's germline CDR1 is DFQATT and CDR2 SNEGSKA (reference sequence). The CDR3 sequence is CSAPRDASNTGELFF. The CDR3 DNA follows: TGCAGTGCTCCCCGGGACGCCTCGAACACCGGGGAGCTGTTTTTT.

This chain joins TRBV12-3 or TRBV12-4 and TRBJ2-3; 10 bases line up with TRBD1. This CDR3 has 17 amino acids. The trim removed 2 bases at V and 0 bases at J, leaving 5 bases unmatched. The CDR3 sequence is CASSLRDRGLSTDTQYF. DNA for the CDR3: TGTGCCAGCAGTTTACGGGACAGGGGCCTTAGCACAGATACGCAGTATTTT.

This clonotype was seen ten or more times. The chain combines TRBV9 with TRBJ1-4; 9 bases are shared with TRBD1. CDR1 and CDR2 from the germline V gene are SGDLS and YYNGEE. Trimming removed 4 bases from V and 7 bases from J; junction bases left unmatched: 5. The CDR3 is 14 amino acids. Here the CDR3 DNA reads TGTGCCAGCAGCTCCGGGACAGGGAGTGAAAAACTGTTTTTT. Residues: CASSSGTGSEKLFF.